This T cell receptor beta chain was recovered during a study of blood T cell repertoires in COVID-19. About the research overall: Samples of COVID-19 (acute and convalescent) were obtained from the United States, Italy and Spain. Sample material is recorded as cDNA or gDNA derived from T cells, B-cell-depleted T cells, or PBMCs.

Authors' processing steps: Amplification of reference gene primers provided the estimated nucleated cell counts. Profiled with immunoSEQ multiplex PCR; TCRdb holds only in-frame clones, not every one. V and J calls and clone size are given by that table; D and trimming were obtained from the DNA. The repertoire holds approximately 85,000 clones, with roughly 90% as singletons. This CDR3 has 17 residues. Trimming shortened V by 0 bases and J by 5 bases, and 14 bases separated the two germline ends. Per germline, CDR1 LGHNA and CDR2 YSLEER. The sample consisted of peripheral blood. The sequence was obtained from a woman older than 75 with active or convalescent COVID-19. The V gene is TRBV4-3, the J gene TRBJ1-6, with D maybe TRBD1 (5 bases). The CDR3 nucleotides are TGCGCCAGCAGCCAAGACTTTTCGGGACTGAATAATTCACCCCTCCACTTT. The encoded protein is CASSQDFSGLNNSPLHF.